This T cell receptor (beta chain) was identified during a study of cytomegalovirus exposure and HLA in healthy donors (dated by TCRdb to about 2017). With respect to the entire study: An earlier analysis of approximately 640 of the donors reported 276 Gb of sequence data and 117 million unique TCR beta sequences from about 179 million T cells. To predict cytomegalovirus infection status, the study combined high-throughput TCR immunosequencing, statistical association of individual TCRs with disease status, and machine learning. Every discovery cohort repertoire had been produced on one sequencing platform. Class I and class II HLA loci were covered by the typing at four-digit resolution. Genome-wide SNP genotypes for about 65% of the 666 donors were used in a later genetic analysis, which treated that subset as a discovery cohort. The aim of the study was to test whether cataloging public T cell receptors could identify signatures of past pathogen exposure. In addition to the first cohort of roughly 670 subjects, a separate validation cohort of 120 different subjects was used. The genetic ancestry cluster associated with self-reported Caucasian donors included 81% of the 300 to 400 genotyped donors. The number of donors typed differed by locus, with roughly 620-630 for A, B, C, DRB1 and DQB1, 522 for DQA1, about 610 for DPA1, and about 450 for DPB1. The study used immunosequencing to profile the T cell repertoires of some 600 subjects and linked those repertoires to cytomegalovirus serostatus. Rather than drawing on any new phenotypic data, the later analysis identified candidate immune exposures from TCR beta sequences and the way those sequences occurred across donors. Approximately 310 gigabases of sequencing data and tens of millions of unique TCR sequences were included in an early release covering over 600 HLA-typed donors. Across approximately 400 genotyped donors of the cohort, an average of about 240,000 unique TCR beta nucleotide sequences per donor were sequenced, and roughly a sixth of those sequences were non-productive. A later analysis re-examined previously published TCR beta repertoires from roughly 720 donors and added high-resolution HLA genotyping to investigate patterns of TCR occurrence. An earlier analysis of 500 to 750 of the donors applied high-throughput TCR beta sequencing to assess whether each TCR beta V gene segment acted as functional or pseudogenic. A handful of DR-DQ haplotypes were handled as single units for association and clustering because linkage in the cohort was strong. Donor age, sex, ethnicity and CMV serostatus were compiled together with the repertoire data.

The paper's findings and limits, for the study overall: Sequencing depth was assumed to be roughly uniform across donors in the presence/absence analyses, though that assumption may not hold. Assigning TCR associations to individual alleles was difficult when HLA alleles, especially DR and DQ, strongly co-occurred. HLA typing was unavailable for some donors at each locus, so association tests used only the typed subset. The classifier was reported to diagnose cytomegalovirus status with high specificity and sensitivity in both the original cohort and the validation cohort. According to a later analysis, most CMV-associated TCR beta chains appeared to be HLA-restricted, and the HLA associations seemed to be driven largely by CMV exposure. In an earlier analysis of some 640 of the donors, most TCR beta V segments were observed in productive rearrangements about 87% or about 30% of the time, broadly matching IMGT annotations. Fewer than 20 rarely observed V segments, including chromosome 9 orphons, were excluded from the earlier analysis of several hundred of the donors because counts were too low. A group of highly shared sequence variants was considered likely to be a technical artifact of the sequencing pipeline. The authors suggested that the approach could potentially be extended to other disease states and immunological phenotypes. A later genetic analysis associated a missense DCLRE1C variant with V-gene and J-gene trimming of TCR beta chains, and an independent cohort replicated the association. In vitro tests confirmed that three of the cytomegalovirus-associated TCR beta chains recognize cytomegalovirus antigens. According to a later analysis, parvovirus B19, influenza, CMV and Epstein-Barr virus appeared linked to several top co-occurrence clusters. Because the 87-base-pair reads could not distinguish some IMGT-functional V segments, including TRBV6-2 and TRBV6-3, those segments were excluded. A later genetic analysis reported fewer N-insertions in productive TCRs among donors in an Asian-associated ancestry cluster than the roughly 700-donor mean. This cohort had only TCR beta chains sequenced, and the lack of alpha or paired-chain data limited which features could be detected. Across donors, most TCR sequences were observed very rarely, whereas some public TCRs were present in many individuals. Correlated functional status among segregating V segments might be attributable to linkage disequilibrium, but an unknown experimental factor could not be ruled out. The study listed 150 to 200 TCR beta chains as associated with cytomegalovirus. Immune exposure information for the cohort was limited to CMV serostatus. In a later analysis, HLA-associated TCR beta chains showed more clonal expansion and lower generation probabilities than non-associated chains that were equally common. In a later analysis, TCR association rates were found to vary across HLA loci, with the most associated TCRs seen for DRB1 alleles and the fewest for HLA-C alleles. A further reported finding was that TCR beta sequences accurately predicted the HLA-A and HLA-B alleles for most subjects in the first cohort. A later analysis associated 15,000 to 20,000 TCR beta sequences with specific HLA alleles at a false discovery rate of 0.05.

For this clone: Which antigen it targets is not known. Within one base of it there is no much larger clone, and no base qualities were kept.

According to the germline V gene, CDR1 reads ENHRY and CDR2 reads SYGVKD. The CDR3 numbers 15 residues from cysteine through phenylalanine. Only the CDR3 region is kept as DNA, spanning 45 bases read in frame from base 1. Trimming at the junction amounts to 4 bases on V and 1 base on J, and the germline ends lie 8 bases apart. In total, roughly 670 healthy bone marrow donors made up the cohort. At the time of sampling, all cohort members were nominally healthy, though unrecorded immune exposures were likely present. The donor tested CMV seronegative, placing the donor among the 350 or so seronegative members of the cohort. A peripheral blood sample was provided by each donor, and peripheral blood mononuclear cells were used for TCR beta sequencing. The Qiagen DNeasy Blood Extraction Kit was used to extract genomic DNA from the blood cell samples. Libraries were built with the immunoSEQ multiplex PCR assay. A mixture of 60 forward primers for TCR Vbeta segments and 13 reverse primers for TCR Jbeta segments was used in the multiplex PCR. The CDR3 region of rearranged TCR beta genes was amplified from genomic DNA by a multiplex PCR assay. On the Illumina HiSeq System, the amplified TCR beta libraries were sequenced as 87-base-pair reads. In the source study's methods: In a later analysis, tens of millions of unique TCR beta chains were counted across the approximately 670 repertoires, and roughly 9.9 million of these chains were shared by at least two donors. A nearest-neighbor algorithm error-corrected the raw reads and collapsed the reads into unique sequences, merging closely related sequences to remove PCR and sequencing errors. CDR3 sequences were aligned to IMGT reference sequences to assign V, D and J gene segments. Each retained sequence needed at least a six-nucleotide match to both a V gene segment and a J gene segment. Rearrangements were classified as productive when the CDR3 lacked stop codons and remained in frame with V and J, and all other rearrangements were classified as non-productive. Following IMGT convention, CDR3 was defined as the stretch from the second conserved V-encoded cysteine up to the conserved J-encoded phenylalanine. The earlier analysis of about 610 of the donors excluded sequences that lacked an unambiguous match to a single V gene segment. In an earlier analysis of approximately 590 of the donors, V segments were called functional above 56.7% productive rearrangements and were called segregating when the between-donor standard deviation exceeded 5%. A statistical classification framework was built to diagnose cytomegalovirus status from the catalog of TCR beta chain sequences. A later analysis assigned V and J genes by comparing TCR nucleotide sequences with IMGT/GENE-DB human TR gene sequences. A later analysis assigned CDR3 sequences and most-parsimonious VDJ recombination scenarios with the TCRdist pipeline. In a later analysis, each TCR beta chain was defined by its CDR3 amino acid sequence together with its V-gene family, and reads lacking a unique V-gene family were excluded. In a later analysis, several hundred highly shared, low-generation-probability nucleotide sequences were removed to address suspected cross-contamination and a sequencing artifact. In a later analysis, a clonal expansion index for each public chain was calculated from normalized within-repertoire ranks of inferred template counts. Generation probabilities in a later analysis came from a VDJ recombination model fitted to out-of-frame rearrangements, and those results were checked against IGoR. In a later analysis, TCR-TCR, TCR-HLA and TCR-CMV co-occurrence was scored with hypergeometric tests, and a repertoire-size bias correction was applied to TCR pairs. In a later analysis, false discovery rates were estimated by permuting HLA or CMV assignments 20 times. In a later analysis, co-occurring TCRs were grouped using DBSCAN, and TCRdist sequence similarity was added for clustering within HLA-allele-positive subsets. Co-occurrence clustering excluded repertoires with fewer than 30,000 or more than 120,000 public chains, plus five with anomalous nucleotide sharing. Here the immuneACCESS table is served through TCRdb, limited to in-frame sequences with V and J called. Missing clones are a known gap in these copies; in checked studies unresolved V genes cover under half, and the rest lacks a known reason. V and J calls and clone size are given by that table; D and trimming were obtained from the DNA. Across this sample there are approximately 150,000 clones, with 75% to 90% seen only once. Less than 3.5% of the sample is in the top ten clones.

This chain joins TRBV10-3 to TRBJ2-6, and perhaps TRBD1 as D gene, on 6 matching bases. This TCR was recovered from a woman aged 25 to 39 in good health and CMV-seronegative. The sequenced material came from PBMCs. The CDR3 region has the sequence CAISGTGSGANVLTF. The DNA is TGTGCCATCAGTGGAACAGGGTCTGGGGCCAACGTCCTGACTTTC.